Listed below are T cell receptor beta chains from one sample, sequenced in a study of OX40 agonist ivuxolimab in advanced cancers. Method: immunoSEQ multiplex PCR; TCRdb's copy keeps in-frame clones and lacks some. The sample holds tens of thousands of clones; roughly 90% are singletons and the top ten take 4.8%. Sequencing used CD4+ or CD8+ T cells sorted from blood, obtained in a trial of the OX40 agonist ivuxolimab. The source of these receptors is an adult with an advanced solid tumor such as melanoma, head and neck, liver or kidney cancer. The CDR3 runs from the conserved cysteine through the conserved F or W. A D gene is named only where the DNA matches it firmly. Rows give clone size only sometimes, using once, few, many, or a class for an expanded clone.

V	J	size	D	DNA	CDR3
TRBV28	TRBJ2-1	.	.	TGTGCCAGCAGTTCCTCTGCATTTGCCTACAATGAGCAGTTCTTC	CASSSSAFAYNEQFF
TRBV9	TRBJ2-7	.	TRBD1	TGTGCCAGCAGCACGGGGACAGGGTCGTACGAGCAGTACTTC	CASSTGTGSYEQYF
TRBV13	TRBJ2-7	once	.	TGTGCCAGCAAACAGGGATTGAGCTCCTACGAGCAGTACTTC	CASKQGLSSYEQYF
TRBV18	TRBJ2-5	.	TRBD2	TGTGCCAGCGCCCCGACTAGCGGGAGTTGGGAGACCCAGTACTTC	CASAPTSGSWETQYF
TRBV6-6	TRBJ2-3	.	.	TGTGCCAGCAGTAAAATCGCCACAGATACGCAGTATTTT	CASSKIATDTQYF
TRBV11-2	TRBJ2-1	.	TRBD2	TGTGCCAGCAGCTTCCCCCGGGGGGGACTAAGCGGTTTCTTCTTC	CASSFPRGGLSGFFF
TRBV14	TRBJ1-1	.	.	TGTGCCAGCAGCCTGGGGGGGAACACTGAAGCTTTCTTT	CASSLGGNTEAFF
TRBV11-2	TRBJ2-5	.	TRBD2	TGTGCCAGCAGCGCTGGGACTAGCGGGGGGTTCCAAGAGACCCAGTACTTC	CASSAGTSGGFQETQYF
TRBV6-1	TRBJ2-7	.	.	TGTGCCAGCAGTGAAGCGCTTCTGGGGGGCTACGAGCAGTACTTC	CASSEALLGGYEQYF
TRBV18	TRBJ2-1	.	.	TGTGCCAGCTCACCATGGGACGGGGACAATGAGCAGTTCTTC	CASSPWDGDNEQFF
TRBV5-8	TRBJ2-7	once	TRBD2	TGTGCCAGCAGCGAAACCGGGACTAGCGGCTACGAGCAGTACTTC	CASSETGTSGYEQYF
TRBV25-1	TRBJ2-1	.	.	TGTGCCAGCAGTGCAGGGACAAGCTCCTACAATGAGCAGTTCTTC	CASSAGTSSYNEQFF
TRBV10-2	TRBJ2-3	.	.	TGCGCCAGCAGTGGGAATGTAGCCCGTTTAAGGGCAGATACGCAGTATTTT	CASSGNVARLRADTQYF
TRBV29-1	TRBJ1-5	.	TRBD1	TGCAGCGCCGGACAGGGTACGAATCAGCCCCAGCATTTT	CSAGQGTNQPQHF
TRBV12-5	TRBJ2-7	once	.	TGTGCTAGTGGTACAGAGGGGACACGGCACGAGCAGTACTTC	CASGTEGTRHEQYF
TRBV2	TRBJ2-7	.	TRBD1	TGTGCCAGCAGTGGGGGACAGGGGAGGTTATACGAGCAGTACTTC	CASSGGQGRLYEQYF
TRBV5-1	TRBJ2-2	.	.	TGCGCCAGCAGCTTGGACCCCACCGGGGAGCTGTTTTTT	CASSLDPTGELFF
TRBV2	TRBJ1-1	once	.	TGTGCCAGCGGCGGACAGACTATGAACACTGAAGCTTTCTTT	CASGGQTMNTEAFF
TRBV5-8	TRBJ2-5	.	.	TGTGCCAGCAGGTCGGGCCAAGCAGCCCAGTACTTC	CASRSGQAAQYF
TRBV5-4	TRBJ2-2	.	TRBD2	TGTGCCAGCAGCCCACAGGGACTAGGGAGAAGCAACGGGGAGCTGTTTTTT	CASSPQGLGRSNGELFF
TRBV6-5	TRBJ2-7	.	.	TGTGCCAGCAGTGTCTATGAGACAGCGTCCTACGAGCAGTACTTC	CASSVYETASYEQYF
TRBV28	TRBJ1-5	few	.	TGTGCCAGCAGTTTAAATACAGGGACCTTTAATCAGCCCCAGCATTTT	CASSLNTGTFNQPQHF
TRBV5-1	TRBJ2-5	.	TRBD2	TGCGCCAGCAGCCCGGGACTAGAGATCGAGACCCAGTACTTC	CASSPGLEIETQYF
TRBV5-4	TRBJ1-1	.	.	TGTGCCAGCAGCTTGGAACTGAACACTGAAGCTTTCTTT	CASSLELNTEAFF
TRBV7-2	TRBJ2-3	.	TRBD2	TGTGCCAGCAGCTTAGGGTACGGGGGGAACACAGATACGCAGTATTTT	CASSLGYGGNTDTQYF
TRBV30	TRBJ2-6	.	.	TGTGCCTGGAGCCCCGAGCCTGGGGCCAACGTCCTGACTTTC	CAWSPEPGANVLTF
TRBV5-4	TRBJ1-2	few	.	TGTGCCAGCAGCTTGGCTGTAGGGGACTATGGCTACACCTTC	CASSLAVGDYGYTF
TRBV2	TRBJ1-4	.	.	TGTGCCAGCAGTGTTTCATCCGGAGAAAAACTGTTTTTT	CASSVSSGEKLFF
TRBV28	TRBJ2-3	.	TRBD1	TGTGCCAGCAGTTTAGGGGGACAGGGAAGGGATACGCAGTATTTT	CASSLGGQGRDTQYF
TRBV5-1	TRBJ2-3	.	TRBD2	TGCGCCGCTAGCTTTAGCGGGGGGGGGCGTGATACGCAGTATTTT	CAASFSGGGRDTQYF
TRBV4-1	TRBJ2-7	.	.	TGCGCCAGCAGCCAGGTGAGGATCCAGGCACCCGAGCAGTACTTC	CASSQVRIQAPEQYF
TRBV15	TRBJ2-5	.	.	TGTGCCACCAGCAGAGATCACGGTAAAGAGACCCAGTACTTC	CATSRDHGKETQYF
TRBV7-3	TRBJ2-1	.	TRBD2	TGTGCCAGCAGCTTGTTAGCGGGGGGGCTTTTGGAGCAGTTCTTC	CASSLLAGGLLEQFF
TRBV5-1	TRBJ2-2	.	TRBD1	TGCGCCAGCAGCTTGGGACAGGGGAAATACACCGGGGAGCTGTTTTTT	CASSLGQGKYTGELFF
TRBV2	TRBJ2-5	once	.	TGTGCCAGCAGTGAACAAGGAAGGGGGAGTGGGGAGACCCAGTACTTC	CASSEQGRGSGETQYF
TRBV7-8	TRBJ1-1	.	TRBD1	TGTGCCAGCAGCACCCGTCGTGGGACAGGCGCCCACCATGCTTTCTTT	CASSTRRGTGAHHAFF
TRBV5-4	TRBJ2-2	.	.	TGTGCCAGCAGTCGGAACACCGGGGAGCTGTTTTTT	CASSRNTGELFF
TRBV2	TRBJ2-5	.	TRBD2	TGTGCCAGCAGCTCCGGACTAGCGGGGAGGGAGACCCAGTACTTC	CASSSGLAGRETQYF
TRBV7-9	TRBJ1-1	.	.	TGTGCCAGCAGCTTAGCGACGGTTCCCCTCGTGGCTTTCTTT	CASSLATVPLVAFF
TRBV5-1	TRBJ2-3	.	.	TGCGCCAGCAGCTTGGAAAGAACAGATACGCAGTATTTT	CASSLERTDTQYF